These 15 T cell receptor beta chains share one sample of origin, sequenced in a study of blood T cell repertoires in COVID-19. The assay was immunoSEQ multiplex PCR, and TCRdb's table has in-frame clones only and misses some. In the table there are approximately 300,000 clones, roughly 90% of which are singletons. Sequenced input: peripheral blood. The receptors were gathered from a woman younger than 45 with COVID-19, enrolled during active disease.

The V call is TRBV6-1, the J call TRBJ2-7, with a tentative D call TRBD1 (5 bases). The V gene lost 2 bases and the J gene lost 3 bases, with 8 bases spanning the gap. Germline values: CDR1 MNHNS, CDR2 SASEGT. This CDR3 has 13 amino acids. CDR3 sequence (DNA): TGTGCCAGCAGTGAAAGGCAGGGCTACGAGCAGTACTTC. This gives the protein CASSERQGYEQYF.

About this clone: In the same sample, other DNA sequences code for this CDR3. The chain uses TRBV3-1 (or the pseudogene TRBV3-2) and TRBJ1-1, with D maybe TRBD1 (6 bases). The CDR3 covers 13 residues. The germline CDR1 and CDR2 sequences are LGHDT and YNNKEL (reference sequence). The V end lost 1 base, the J end lost 5 bases, and 8 bases lay between the germline ends. CDR3 in amino acids: CASSQGGGTEAFF. CDR3 coding DNA: TGTGCCAGCAGCCAAGGAGGGGGAACTGAAGCTTTCTTT.

The V gene is TRBV4-1, the J gene TRBJ1-5, with D possibly being TRBD1 (6 bases). The ends were cut back, 0 bases at V and 7 bases at J, with 13 bases in the middle. Germline V CDR1 and CDR2: MGHRA, YSYEKL. CDR3 length: 15 amino acids. CDR3 in amino acids: CASSQDVGANQPQHF. CDR3 in DNA: TGCGCCAGCAGCCAAGACGTGGGGGCAAACCAGCCCCAGCATTTT.

This chain connects TRBV5-6 to TRBJ2-1; 9 nucleotides match TRBD1. Germline V gene sequence: CDR1 SGHDT, CDR2 YYEEEE. The CDR3 length is 15 residues. Germline trimming cut 1 base from V and 7 bases from J; bases unmatched to any gene: 6. This CDR3 reads CASSLSTGGSNEQFF. DNA of the CDR3: TGTGCCAGCAGCTTGTCGACAGGGGGAAGTAATGAGCAGTTCTTC.

This chain links TRBV7-2 with TRBJ1-1, with D hard to call. The CDR3 length is 14 residues. The germline V and J ends were trimmed by 0 bases and 2 bases, with 7 bases remaining between them. Germline V gene data show CDR1 as SGHTA and CDR2 as FQGNSA. Here the CDR3 reads CASSLASGNTEAFF. The CDR3 region has the DNA TGTGCCAGCAGCTTAGCATCAGGAAACACTGAAGCTTTCTTT.

The rearrangement joins TRBV5-4 to TRBJ2-2, with D possibly matching TRBD1 (5 bases). V was shortened by 0 bases and J by 4 bases, with 7 bases between the two germline ends. The germline V gene has CDR1 SGHNT and CDR2 YYREEE (reference sequence). The CDR3 length is 14 residues. CDR3 sequence: CASSLDQGTGELFF. The CDR3 nucleotides read TGTGCCAGCAGCTTGGATCAGGGCACCGGGGAGCTGTTTTTT.

The CDR3 loop reads CASTNDRGGEKLFF. The DNA for the CDR3 is TGTGCCAGCACTAACGACAGGGGTGGTGAAAAACTGTTTTTT. The gene calls are TRBV27 and TRBJ1-4, with 8 positions matching TRBD1. V lost 7 bases to trimming and J lost 7 bases; unmatched junction nucleotides: 8. The CDR3 sequence is 14 residues long. Germline CDR1 reads MNHEY; CDR2 reads SMNVEV (reference sequence).

This clone appeared once. CDR3 in DNA: TGTGCCAGCAGCTCGGACAGGGCGAACACTGAAGCTTTCTTT. It codes for CASSSDRANTEAFF. This chain joins TRBV5-6 and TRBJ1-1, with TRBD1 matching over 8 bases. This CDR3 spans 14 amino acids. The V and J ends lost 3 bases and 1 base, in that order; junction bases with no gene match: 2. CDR1 and CDR2 (germline): SGHDT, YYEEEE.

The gene calls are TRBV5-1 and TRBJ2-3, with TRBD1 identical over 7 bases. The length of the CDR3 is 16 residues. The germline gives CDR1 SGHRS, CDR2 YFSETQ. After removal of 0 bases from V and 5 bases from J, the junction contained 9 bases not matched to a gene. The CDR3 sequence: CASSLGPGTEGDTQYF. CDR3 DNA: TGCGCCAGCAGCTTGGGTCCCGGGACAGAAGGAGATACGCAGTATTTT. Full variable domain (remainder filled in from reference TRBV5-1 and TRBJ2-3): KAGVTQTPRYLIKTRGQQVTLSCSPISGHRSVSWYQQTPGQGLQFLFEYFSETQRNKGNFPGRFSGRQFSNSRSEMNVSTLELGDSALYLCASSLGPGTEGDTQYFGPGTRLTVL.

With respect to this clone: The junction does not match germline at one end; this may be a read error. The CDR3 protein is CASSGPPSPSSGQGVVF. The CDR3 coding sequence is TGTGCCAGCAGCGGCCCGCCGTCTCCTTCTTCGGGACAGGGGGTGGTCTTC. The rearrangement links TRBV7-3 to TRBJ2-1; 11 bases map to TRBD1. Germline-derived CDR1 and CDR2 are SGHTA and FQGTGA. The length of the CDR3 is 17 residues.

This clone was observed a single time. V usage is TRBV19 and J usage is TRBJ2-4, with D maybe TRBD2 (7 bases). Trimming removed 8 bases at V and 3 bases at J, with 20 bases between. There are 16 residues in the CDR3. Germline lookup yields CDR1 LNHDA and CDR2 SQIVND (reference sequence). CDR3 sequence: CASLGGPPLGKNIQYF. CDR3 coding DNA: TGTGCCAGTTTGGGGGGGCCACCATTAGGCAAAAACATTCAGTACTTC.

This chain joins TRBV5-4 and TRBJ2-5; TRBD2 agrees at 7 bases. CDR3 length: 16 residues. CDR1 SGHNT and CDR2 YYREEE come from the germline V gene (reference sequence). Trimming cost V 0 bases and J 5 bases; bases outside gene matches: 10. The chain's CDR3 is CASSLAGAGDWETQYF. As DNA, the CDR3 is TGTGCCAGCAGCTTGGCCGGGGCGGGAGATTGGGAGACCCAGTACTTC.

In the case of this clone: The sample holds other DNA sequences that translate to the same CDR3. The V gene is TRBV9, the J gene TRBJ2-7; 8 nucleotides match TRBD1. Germline trimming cut 0 bases from V and 5 bases from J; bases unmatched to any gene: 4. The CDR3 covers 14 residues. Germline lookup yields CDR1 SGDLS and CDR2 YYNGEE. In DNA form, the CDR3 reads TGTGCCAGCAGCGTAGGGCAGGGGGCCGACGAGCAGTACTTC. This gives the protein CASSVGQGADEQYF. Filled out from reference TRBV9 and TRBJ2-7, the complete variable domain reads DSGVTQTPKHLITATGQRVTLRCSPRSGDLSVYWYQQSLDQGLQFLIQYYNGEERAKGNILERFSAQQFPDLHSELNLSSLELGDSALYFCASSVGQGADEQYFGPGTRLTVT.

The V and J genes are TRBV5-5 and TRBJ2-3, with 11 bases lining up with TRBD2. There are 17 residues in the CDR3. J was trimmed by 0 bases and V by 2 bases; bases with no gene match: 5. Germline loops: CDR1 SGHKS, CDR2 YYEKEE (reference sequence). CDR3 in DNA: TGTGCCAGCAGCTTTGGGACTAGCGGAACTAGCACAGATACGCAGTATTTT. Protein product: CASSFGTSGTSTDTQYF.

The chain recombines TRBV6-5 with TRBJ1-2; 8 nucleotides agree with TRBD1. Germline trimming cut 7 bases from V and 2 bases from J; bases unmatched to any gene: 9. This CDR3 contains 15 residues. Germline V gene data show CDR1 as MNHEY and CDR2 as SVGAGI. The CDR3 reads CASIRLTGGNYGYTF. Here the CDR3 DNA reads TGTGCCAGCATCCGCCTAACAGGGGGGAACTATGGCTACACCTTC.